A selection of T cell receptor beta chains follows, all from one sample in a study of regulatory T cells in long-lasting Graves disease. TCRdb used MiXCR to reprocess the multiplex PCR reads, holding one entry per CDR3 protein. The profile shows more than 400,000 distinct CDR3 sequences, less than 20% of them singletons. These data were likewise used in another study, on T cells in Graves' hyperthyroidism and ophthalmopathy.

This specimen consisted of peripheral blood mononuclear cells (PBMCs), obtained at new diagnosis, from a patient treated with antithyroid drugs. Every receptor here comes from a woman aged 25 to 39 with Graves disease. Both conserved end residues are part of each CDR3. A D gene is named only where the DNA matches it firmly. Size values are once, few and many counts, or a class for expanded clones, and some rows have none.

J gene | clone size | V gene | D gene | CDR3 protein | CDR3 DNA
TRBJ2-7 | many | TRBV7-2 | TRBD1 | CASSVTGGEVYEQYF | TGTGCCAGCAGCGTGACAGGGGGAGAGGTCTACGAGCAGTACTTC
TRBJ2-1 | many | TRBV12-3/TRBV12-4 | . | CASTEFSSYNEQFF | TGTGCCAGCACAGAGTTTAGCTCCTACAATGAGCAGTTCTTC
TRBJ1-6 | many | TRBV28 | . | CASSPPEGVSPLHF | TGTGCCAGCAGCCCCCCAGAGGGTGTTTCACCCCTCCACTTT
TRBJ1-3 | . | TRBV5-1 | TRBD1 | CASSRGTGAGNTIYF | TGCGCCAGCAGTCGAGGGACAGGAGCCGGAAACACCATATATTTT
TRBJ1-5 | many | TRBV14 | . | CASSPSENQPQHF | TGTGCCAGCAGCCCGTCGGAAAATCAGCCCCAGCATTTT
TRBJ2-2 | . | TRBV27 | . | CASSLRGHVFGELFF | TGTGCCAGCAGTTTACGTGGCCACGTGTTCGGGGAGCTGTTTTTT
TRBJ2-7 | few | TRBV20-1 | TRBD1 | CSASTGTGGIEQYF | TGCAGTGCTAGTACCGGGACAGGGGGGATCGAGCAGTACTTC
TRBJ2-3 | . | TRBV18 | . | CASHRGAGTDTQYF | TGTGCCAGCCACAGAGGGGCGGGTACAGATACGCAGTATTTT
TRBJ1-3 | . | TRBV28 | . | CASSLQGFGNTIYF | TGTGCCAGCAGTCTACAGGGTTTCGGAAACACCATATATTTT
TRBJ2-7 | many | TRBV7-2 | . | CASSLGGTEYYEQYF | TGTGCCAGCAGCCTAGGGGGGACAGAATACTACGAGCAGTACTTC
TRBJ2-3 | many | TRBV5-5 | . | CASRTTSGDTQYF | TGTGCCAGCAGAACTACCTCCGGGGATACGCAGTATTTT
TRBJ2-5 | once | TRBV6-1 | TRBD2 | CASSHGTSGIQETQYF | TGTGCCAGCAGTCACGGGACTAGCGGGATTCAGGAGACCCAGTACTTC
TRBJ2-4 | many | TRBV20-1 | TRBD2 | CSARGLAGRRAKNIQYF | TGCAGTGCTAGAGGTCTAGCGGGCCGGCGGGCCAAAAACATTCAGTACTTC
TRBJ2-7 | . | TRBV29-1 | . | CSVGSSTEQYF | TGCAGCGTTGGGAGCTCTACCGAGCAGTACTTC
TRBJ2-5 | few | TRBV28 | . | CASSRSGLTEETQYF | TGTGCCAGCAGCCGCTCCGGCCTCACAGAAGAGACCCAGTACTTC
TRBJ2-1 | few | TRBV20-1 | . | CSARPPRLATEQFF | TGCAGTGCTAGACCCCCGAGGCTAGCAACCGAGCAGTTCTTC
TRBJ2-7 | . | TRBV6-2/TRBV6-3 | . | CASSYSTFQYF | TGTGCCAGCAGTTACTCGACATTCCAGTACTTC
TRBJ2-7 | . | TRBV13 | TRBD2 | CASSLVGWGSGRFHEQYF | TGTGCCAGCAGCTTAGTGGGCTGGGGTAGCGGGAGATTCCACGAGCAGTACTTC
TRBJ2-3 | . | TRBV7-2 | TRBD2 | CASSLLLAGADTQYF | TGTGCCAGCAGCCTACTATTAGCGGGAGCAGATACGCAGTATTTT
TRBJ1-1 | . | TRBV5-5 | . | CASSLGGWSTEAFF | TGTGCCAGCAGCTTGGGGGGTTGGAGCACTGAAGCTTTCTTT
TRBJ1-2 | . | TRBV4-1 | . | CASSQEEGVGYTF | TGCGCCAGCAGCCAAGAAGAGGGGGTCGGCTACACCTTC
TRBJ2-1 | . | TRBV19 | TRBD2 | CASSQGLAFYNEQFF | TGTGCCAGTAGTCAAGGACTAGCATTCTACAATGAGCAGTTCTTC
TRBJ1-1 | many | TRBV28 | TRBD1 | CACKRDRGPLGTEAFF | TGTGCCTGTAAACGGGACAGGGGGCCGCTGGGCACTGAAGCTTTCTTT
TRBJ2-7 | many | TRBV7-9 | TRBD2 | CASSPTRGGQYF | TGTGCCAGCAGCCCCACGCGGGGGGGGCAGTACTTC
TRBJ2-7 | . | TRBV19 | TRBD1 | CASRIWTGTDSYEQYF | TGTGCCAGTAGAATATGGACCGGGACAGATTCCTACGAGCAGTACTTC
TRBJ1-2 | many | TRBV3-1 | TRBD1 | CASSSIPPGQGARGYTF | TGTGCCAGCAGCTCAATCCCCCCGGGACAGGGGGCGAGGGGCTACACCTTC
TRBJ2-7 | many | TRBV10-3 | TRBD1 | CAISKGQGDEQYF | TGTGCCATCAGTAAGGGACAGGGCGACGAGCAGTACTTC
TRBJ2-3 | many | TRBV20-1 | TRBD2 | CSAPSGLAFRTDTQYF | TGCAGTGCTCCTAGCGGACTAGCGTTCCGCACAGATACGCAGTATTTT
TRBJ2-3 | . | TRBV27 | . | CASSLGADTTDTQYF | TGTGCCAGCAGTTTGGGGGCAGATACTACGGATACGCAGTATTTT
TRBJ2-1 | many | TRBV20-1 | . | CSARDGGSFYNEQFF | TGCAGTGCTAGAGATGGGGGCTCGTTTTACAATGAGCAGTTCTTC
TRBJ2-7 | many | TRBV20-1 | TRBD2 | CSAPRTSGYEQYF | TGCAGTGCCCCAAGAACTAGCGGCTACGAGCAGTACTTC
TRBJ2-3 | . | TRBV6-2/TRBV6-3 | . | CASSSGVREFEDTQYF | TGTGCCAGCAGTTCCGGAGTACGGGAGTTTGAGGATACGCAGTATTTT
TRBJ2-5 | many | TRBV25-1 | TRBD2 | CASSAHSAFGGRETQYF | TGTGCCAGCAGTGCCCACTCAGCCTTCGGCGGGAGAGAGACCCAGTACTTC
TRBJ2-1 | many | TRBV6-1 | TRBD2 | CASRRTSGLSYNEQFF | TGTGCCAGCAGAAGGACTAGCGGGCTCTCCTACAATGAGCAGTTCTTC
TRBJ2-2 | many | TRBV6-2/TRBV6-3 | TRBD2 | CASSPRTSGRTGELFF | TGTGCCAGCAGCCCGCGGACTAGCGGGAGGACCGGGGAGCTGTTTTTT
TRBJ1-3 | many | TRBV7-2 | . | CASSPDSSGNTIYF | TGTGCCAGTAGCCCGGACAGCTCTGGAAACACCATATATTTT
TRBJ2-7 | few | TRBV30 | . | CAWSVPRTGTNYYEQYF | TGTGCCTGGAGTGTACCCCGGACAGGGACTAATTACTACGAGCAGTACTTC
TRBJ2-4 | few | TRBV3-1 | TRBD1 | CASSQVIRDREPLRAKNIQYF | TGTGCCAGCAGCCAAGTCATCCGGGACAGGGAGCCGTTAAGAGCCAAAAACATTCAGTACTTC
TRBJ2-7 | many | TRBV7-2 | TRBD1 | CASSRDRGEWYEQYF | TGTGCCAGCAGCCGGGACAGGGGCGAATGGTACGAGCAGTACTTC